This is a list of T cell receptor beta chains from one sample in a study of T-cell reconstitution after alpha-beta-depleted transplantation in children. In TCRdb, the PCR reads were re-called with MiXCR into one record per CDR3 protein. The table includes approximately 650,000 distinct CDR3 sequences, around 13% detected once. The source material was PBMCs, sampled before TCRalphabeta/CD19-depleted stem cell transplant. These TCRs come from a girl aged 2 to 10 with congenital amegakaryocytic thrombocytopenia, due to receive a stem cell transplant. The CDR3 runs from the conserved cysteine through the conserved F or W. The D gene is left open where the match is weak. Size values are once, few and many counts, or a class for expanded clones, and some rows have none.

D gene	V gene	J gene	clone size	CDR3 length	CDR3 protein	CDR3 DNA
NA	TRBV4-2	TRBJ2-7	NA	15	CASSQVLGSDYEQYF	TGTGCCAGCAGCCAAGTCCTGGGTAGCGACTACGAGCAGTACTTC
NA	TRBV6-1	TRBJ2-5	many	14	CASSQLLWQETQYF	TGTGCCAGCAGCCAACTATTGTGGCAAGAGACCCAGTACTTC
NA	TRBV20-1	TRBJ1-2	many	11	CSAGGRYGYTF	TGCAGTGCCGGGGGCAGGTATGGCTACACCTTC
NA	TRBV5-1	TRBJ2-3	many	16	CASSTLPGLDTDTQYF	TGCGCCAGCAGCACATTACCGGGACTCGACACAGATACGCAGTATTTT
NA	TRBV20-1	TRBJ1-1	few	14	CSAREAGRDTEAFF	TGCAGTGCTAGAGAGGCGGGAAGGGACACTGAAGCTTTCTTT
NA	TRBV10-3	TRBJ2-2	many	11	CATREIGELFF	TGTGCCACCCGCGAGATCGGGGAGCTGTTTTTT
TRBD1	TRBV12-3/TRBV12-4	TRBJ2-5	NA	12	CASRGTEETQYF	TGTGCCAGCAGGGGGACAGAAGAGACCCAGTACTTC
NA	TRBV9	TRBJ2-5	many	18	CASSVEGTDLWYQETQYF	TGTGCCAGCAGCGTAGAGGGTACAGACCTATGGTACCAAGAGACCCAGTACTTC
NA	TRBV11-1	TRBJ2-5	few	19	CASSLDLGHAGYYQETQYF	TGTGCCAGCAGCTTAGACCTCGGCCACGCGGGGTACTACCAGGAGACCCAGTACTTC
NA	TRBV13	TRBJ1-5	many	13	CASSAQGNQPQHF	TGTGCCAGCAGCGCCCAGGGGAATCAGCCCCAGCATTTT
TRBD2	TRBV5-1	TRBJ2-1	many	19	CASAPLAGGLIPHYNEQFF	TGCGCCAGCGCACCGCTAGCGGGAGGGCTCATCCCCCACTACAATGAGCAGTTCTTC
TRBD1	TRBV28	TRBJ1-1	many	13	CASSLRGQNGAFF	TGTGCCAGCAGTCTCAGGGGGCAGAATGGAGCTTTCTTT
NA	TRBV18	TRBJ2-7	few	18	CASSPPVPWRQTVGEQYF	TGTGCCAGCTCACCTCCGGTTCCTTGGAGACAGACCGTCGGCGAGCAGTACTTC
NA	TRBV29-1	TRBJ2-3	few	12	CSDGTLTDTQYF	TGCAGCGACGGGACTCTCACAGATACGCAGTATTTT
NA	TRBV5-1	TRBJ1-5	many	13	CASSSLNGSPQHF	TGCGCCAGCAGCTCCCTAAATGGGTCGCCCCAGCATTTT
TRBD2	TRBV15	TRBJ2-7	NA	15	CATSRDRSSGYEQYF	TGTGCCACCAGCAGAGATCGGTCTAGCGGGTACGAGCAGTACTTC
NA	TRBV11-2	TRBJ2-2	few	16	CASSTPGHLNTGELFF	TGTGCCAGCAGCACCCCGGGACACCTTAACACCGGGGAGCTGTTTTTT
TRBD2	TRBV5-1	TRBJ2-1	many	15	CASSLELAGGREQFF	TGCGCCAGCAGCTTGGAGCTAGCGGGAGGGAGGGAGCAGTTCTTC
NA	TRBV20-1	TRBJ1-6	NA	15	CSARDLGQGNSPLHF	TGCAGTGCTAGAGATCTCGGGCAGGGGAATTCACCCCTCCACTTT
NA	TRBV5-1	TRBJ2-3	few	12	CASRSITDTQYF	TGCGCCAGCAGGAGTATCACAGATACGCAGTATTTT
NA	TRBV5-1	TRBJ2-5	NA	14	CASSFFGEQETQYF	TGCGCCAGCAGCTTCTTCGGAGAACAAGAGACCCAGTACTTC
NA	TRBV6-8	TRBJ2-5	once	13	CASTSGTLIAQYF	TGTGCCAGCACGTCTGGAACCTTGATCGCCCAGTACTTC
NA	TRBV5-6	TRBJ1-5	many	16	CASSAWTVRSNQPQHF	TGTGCCAGCAGCGCCTGGACAGTCAGGTCCAATCAGCCCCAGCATTTT
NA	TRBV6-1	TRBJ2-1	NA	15	CASRAKHLLNNEQFF	TGTGCCAGCAGAGCCAAACACCTCCTGAACAATGAGCAGTTCTTC
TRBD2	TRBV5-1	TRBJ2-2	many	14	CASSLSGRLGELFF	TGCGCCAGCAGCCTGAGCGGGAGATTAGGGGAGCTGTTTTTT
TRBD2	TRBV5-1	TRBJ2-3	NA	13	CASGEGGTDTQYF	TGCGCCTCCGGGGAGGGCGGCACAGATACGCAGTATTTT
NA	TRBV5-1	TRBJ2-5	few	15	CASSLDAGVKETQYF	TGCGCCAGCAGCCTTGACGCGGGTGTCAAAGAGACCCAGTACTTC
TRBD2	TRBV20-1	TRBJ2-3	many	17	CSARGIMGAGGTRTQYF	TGCAGTGCTAGAGGAATTATGGGAGCGGGAGGGACTCGTACGCAGTATTTT
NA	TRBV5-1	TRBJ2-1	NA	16	CASSQGPGSSYNEQFF	TGCGCCAGCAGCCAAGGGCCCGGGTCGTCCTACAATGAGCAGTTCTTC
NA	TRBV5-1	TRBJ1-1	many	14	CASSAGQSGTEAFF	TGCGCCAGCAGCGCGGGGCAATCGGGCACTGAAGCTTTCTTT
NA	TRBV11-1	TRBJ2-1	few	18	CASSLWRNRVTAYNEQFF	TGTGCCAGCAGCTTATGGCGAAATAGGGTTACGGCCTACAATGAGCAGTTCTTC
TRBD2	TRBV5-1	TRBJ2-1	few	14	CASNSLAGGTEQFF	TGCGCCAGCAACTCACTAGCGGGAGGGACTGAGCAGTTCTTC
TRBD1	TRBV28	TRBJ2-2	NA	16	CASRPQGQGSKGELFF	TGTGCCAGCAGACCCCAGGGACAGGGTTCGAAAGGGGAGCTGTTTTTT
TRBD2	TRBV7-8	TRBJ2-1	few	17	CASSPSGGLWTYNEQFF	TGTGCCAGCAGCCCTTCGGGGGGGCTGTGGACCTACAATGAGCAGTTCTTC
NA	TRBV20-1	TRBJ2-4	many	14	CSARESEAKNIQYF	TGCAGTGCTAGGGAATCTGAAGCCAAAAACATTCAGTACTTC
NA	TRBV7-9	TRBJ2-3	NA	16	CASSPTPGTNTDTQYF	TGTGCCAGCAGTCCCACACCGGGTACCAACACAGATACGCAGTATTTT
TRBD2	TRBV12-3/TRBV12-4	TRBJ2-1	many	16	CASRTSGRTSYNEQFF	TGTGCCAGCAGAACTAGCGGGAGGACATCCTACAATGAGCAGTTCTTC
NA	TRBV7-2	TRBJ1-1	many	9	CASSLGAFF	TGTGCCAGCAGCTTGGGAGCTTTCTTT
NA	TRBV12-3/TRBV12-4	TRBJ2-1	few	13	CASSFIARREQFF	TGTGCCAGCAGTTTCATCGCCAGGCGTGAGCAGTTCTTC
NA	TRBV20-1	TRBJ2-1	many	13	CSASRSVWDEQFF	TGCAGTGCTAGCCGGTCCGTGTGGGATGAGCAGTTCTTC
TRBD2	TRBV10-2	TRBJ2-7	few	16	CASREQTSGRGGEQYF	TGCGCCAGCAGAGAACAGACTAGCGGGAGAGGGGGCGAGCAGTACTTC
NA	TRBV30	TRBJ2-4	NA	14	CAWGVQGRKNIQYF	TGTGCCTGGGGCGTGCAGGGGCGCAAAAACATTCAGTACTTC
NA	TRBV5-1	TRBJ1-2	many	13	CASRKRAGSGYTF	TGCGCCAGCAGGAAGAGGGCAGGGAGTGGCTACACCTTC
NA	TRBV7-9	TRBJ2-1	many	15	CASSPGEYEYNEQFF	TGTGCCAGCAGCCCAGGGGAGTACGAATACAATGAGCAGTTCTTC
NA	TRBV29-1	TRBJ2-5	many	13	CSVEYGGRETQYF	TGCAGCGTTGAATACGGGGGCAGGGAGACCCAGTACTTC
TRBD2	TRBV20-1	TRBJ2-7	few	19	CSTSGWNGTSETFSYEQYF	TGCAGTACCTCGGGGTGGAATGGGACTAGCGAAACCTTCTCTTACGAGCAGTACTTC
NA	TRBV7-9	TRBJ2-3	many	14	CASSLTQGADTQYF	TGTGCCAGCAGCTTAACCCAGGGCGCAGATACGCAGTATTTT
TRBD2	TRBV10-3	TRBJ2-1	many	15	CAISQGGSWVDEQFF	TGTGCCATCAGTCAAGGCGGGAGTTGGGTTGATGAGCAGTTCTTC
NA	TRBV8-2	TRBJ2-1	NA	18	CAIGPGLAGPKGYNEQFF	TGTGCCATCGGCCCTGGACTAGCGGGACCCAAAGGCTACAATGAGCAGTTCTTC
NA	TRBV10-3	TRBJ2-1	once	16	CAIGAQVSSSYNEQFF	TGTGCCATCGGGGCCCAAGTCTCCAGCTCCTACAATGAGCAGTTCTTC
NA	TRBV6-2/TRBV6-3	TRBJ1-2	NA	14	CASRTRQENYGYTF	TGTGCCAGCCGCACCAGGCAGGAGAACTATGGCTACACCTTC
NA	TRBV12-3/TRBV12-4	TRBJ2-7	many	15	CASSFAGVITYEQYF	TGTGCCAGCAGTTTCGCGGGCGTTATAACCTACGAGCAGTACTTC
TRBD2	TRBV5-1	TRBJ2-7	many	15	CASSLSTSGSYEQYF	TGCGCCAGCAGCTTGAGTACTAGCGGATCCTACGAGCAGTACTTC